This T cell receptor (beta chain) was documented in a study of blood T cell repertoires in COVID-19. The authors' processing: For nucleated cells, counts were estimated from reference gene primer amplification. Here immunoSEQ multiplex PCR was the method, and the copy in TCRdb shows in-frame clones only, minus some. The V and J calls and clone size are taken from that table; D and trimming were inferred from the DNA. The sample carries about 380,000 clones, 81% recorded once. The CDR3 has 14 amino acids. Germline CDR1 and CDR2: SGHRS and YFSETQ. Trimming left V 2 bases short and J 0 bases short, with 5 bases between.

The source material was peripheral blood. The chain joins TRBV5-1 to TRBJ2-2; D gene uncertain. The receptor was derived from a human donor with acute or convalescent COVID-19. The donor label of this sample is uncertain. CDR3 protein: CASSFPTNTGELFF. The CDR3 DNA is TGCGCCAGCAGCTTCCCAACGAACACCGGGGAGCTGTTTTTT.